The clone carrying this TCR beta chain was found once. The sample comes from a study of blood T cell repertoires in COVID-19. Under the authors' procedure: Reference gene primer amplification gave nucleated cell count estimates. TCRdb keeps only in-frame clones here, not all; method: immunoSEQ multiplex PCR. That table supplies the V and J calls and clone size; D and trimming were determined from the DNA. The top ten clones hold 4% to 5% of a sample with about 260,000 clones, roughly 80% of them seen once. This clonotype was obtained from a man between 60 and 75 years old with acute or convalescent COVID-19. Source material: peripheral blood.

CDR3 coding DNA: TGTGCCAGCAGCCAAGCCGGGACAGGGGTAGAGACCCAGTACTTC. Translating gives CASSQAGTGVETQYF. The rearrangement links TRBV11-1 to TRBJ2-5, with TRBD1 matching over 10 bases. Germline trimming cut 5 bases from V and 4 bases from J; bases unmatched to any gene: 7. The CDR3 loop spans 15 amino acids. CDR1 and CDR2 (germline): SGHAT, FQDESV (reference sequence).